This T cell receptor beta chain was obtained from a study of blood T cell repertoires in COVID-19. About the research overall: Samples representing acute and convalescent COVID-19 were sourced from the United States, Italy and Spain.

How the authors handled the data: Quantification of nucleated cells was approximated via reference gene primer amplification. TCRdb keeps only in-frame clones here, not all; method: immunoSEQ multiplex PCR. V and J calls and clone size are copied from that table; D and trimming were computed from the DNA. The sample lists approximately 150,000 clones, roughly 90% occurring once. In its sample, this clone was seen once. The junction departs from the called germline gene at one end, perhaps through a read error. Germline CDR1 MGHRA, CDR2 YSYEKL. The CDR3 has 17 amino acids. Clinical history reported by participants formed the basis on which cohorts were assigned.

The rearrangement links TRBV4-1 to TRBJ2-5; a weak D match, TRBD2 (6 bases). The receptor was isolated from a woman aged 40 to 50 who had been exposed to COVID-19. The specimen was PBMCs or T cells enriched from blood (not recorded which). The DNA for the CDR3 is TGCACCAGCAGCCAAGTTTCCGGGGGTGCAATCCAAGAGACCCAGTACTTC. This translates into CTSSQVSGGAIQETQYF.